Below, 30 T cell receptor beta chains from the same sample are listed, as sequenced in a study of Graves' ophthalmopathy and Graves' hyperthyroidism. RNA transcripts yielded amplified TCR beta CDR3 regions. RT-PCR was first run with HTBI primers, then multiplex PCR in a second round. MiXCR, run by TCRdb on the multiplex PCR reads, gives a single entry per CDR3 protein. The sample contains around 660,000 distinct CDR3 sequences, 35% to 45% of which appear only once. The sequenced sample was peripheral blood. All receptors derive from an adult man with Graves' ophthalmopathy.

The sample holds many counts of this clonotype. The chain uses TRBV20-1 and TRBJ2-5; D is tentatively TRBD1 or TRBD2 (5 bases each). The CDR3 covers 12 residues. V was trimmed by 5 bases and J by 5 bases, leaving 12 bases between them. Looked up from germline, CDR1 is DFQATT and CDR2 is SNEGSKA (reference sequence). In DNA form, the CDR3 reads TGCAGTGCTTCACAGGAGGCGGAGACCCAGTACTTC. As protein: CSASQEAETQYF.

With regard to this clonotype: The junction shows a germline mismatch at one end, possibly a read error. The rearrangement uses TRBV10-3 and TRBJ2-7; 7 positions agree with TRBD2. The CDR3 spans 15 residues. Per the germline V gene, CDR1 is ENHRY and CDR2 is SYGVKD. In DNA, the CDR3 is TGTGCCAGCAGTTACTCGCCCGGGACTATCTACGAGCAGTACTTC. Translating it yields CASSYSPGTIYEQYF.

This clonotype was counted many times. The chain links TRBV5-1 to TRBJ2-5; D unclear. CDR3 length equals 18 residues. The germline V and J ends were trimmed by 0 bases and 4 bases, with 22 bases remaining between them. Germline V gene lookup returns CDR1 SGHRS and CDR2 YFSETQ. In DNA, the CDR3 is TGCGCCAGCAGCTTGGTCTCAGTTTTCGGCGTCCGAGGAGAGACCCAGTACTTC. This translates into CASSLVSVFGVRGETQYF.

The table lists this clonotype with a few counts. The rearrangement uses TRBV6-5 and TRBJ2-2; D unclear. The CDR3 length is 12 residues. CDR1 and CDR2 (germline): MNHEY, SVGAGI. The germline V and J ends were trimmed by 7 bases and 5 bases, with 8 bases remaining between them. This chain's CDR3 is CASNDRTGELFF. CDR3 coding DNA: TGTGCCAGCAATGATCGGACCGGGGAGCTGTTTTTT.

This clonotype showed up many times. V and J are TRBV7-2 and TRBJ1-1; 7 bases match TRBD1. The J segment lost 3 bases and the V segment lost 2 bases, leaving 15 bases of the junction unmatched. The CDR3 loop spans 18 amino acids. In germline, CDR1 is SGHTA, CDR2 FQGNSA. CDR3 sequence (DNA): TGTGCCAGCAGCTTACCGAGGATGACAGGGTTGATAGACACTGAAGCTTTCTTT. Translated: CASSLPRMTGLIDTEAFF.

This clonotype came up a few times. The chain recombines TRBV5-1 with TRBJ2-3; possible D gene TRBD1, 5 bases. The V and J ends lost 1 base and 4 bases respectively, with 13 bases between them. This CDR3 spans 15 amino acids. Germline V gene data show CDR1 as SGHRS and CDR2 as YFSETQ. This chain's CDR3 is CASSLLGAASDTQYF. CDR3 bases: TGCGCCAGCAGCTTGTTAGGGGCAGCTTCAGATACGCAGTATTTT.

This clonotype was recorded a few times. The V and J genes are TRBV4-3 and TRBJ1-1; no clear D gene. V was clipped by 1 base and J by 1 base, with 13 bases between them. CDR1 LGHNA and CDR2 YSLEER come from the germline V gene. CDR3 length: 16 amino acids. The CDR3 DNA reads TGCGCCAGCAGCCAAGTGGCAGCCTGGGCGAACACTGAAGCTTTCTTT. Its protein product is CASSQVAAWANTEAFF.

Remarks on this clonotype: Compared with germline, one end of the junction differs, possibly owing to a read error. This chain joins TRBV5-1 and TRBJ2-5; D not resolved. CDR3 length: 15 amino acids. The V gene's germline CDR1 is SGHRS and CDR2 YFSETQ. The CDR3 nucleotides read TGTGCCAGCAGCGTTGGGTCCGTTATGGGGGAGACCCAGTACTTC. It is translated as CASSVGSVMGETQYF.

This clonotype was seen at least ten times. The chain joins TRBV13 to TRBJ2-7; the match to TRBD1 covers 8 bases. Germline V gene lookup returns CDR1 PRHDT and CDR2 FYEKMQ (reference sequence). The length of the CDR3 is 13 residues. V lost 8 bases, J lost 5 bases, and 8 bases stayed unmatched. CDR3 loop: CASARQGQHEQYF. CDR3 in DNA: TGTGCCAGCGCTCGACAGGGGCAACACGAGCAGTACTTC.

Only a few counts were recorded for this clonotype. The rearrangement joins TRBV20-1 to TRBJ2-3, with D possibly TRBD2 on 6 matching bases. The length of the CDR3 is 11 residues. Germline V lookup: CDR1 DFQATT, CDR2 SNEGSKA (reference sequence). Trimming removed 0 bases from V and 11 bases from J, with 9 bases in between. CDR3 sequence (DNA): TGCAGTGCTAGAGACGGTAGCGGGCAGTATTTT. Amino acids: CSARDGSGQYF.

The chain is built from TRBV25-1 and TRBJ2-2; no firm D call. CDR1 MGHDK and CDR2 SYGVNS come from the germline V gene. The V end was cut by 8 bases, the J end by 1 base, with 17 bases between. This CDR3 spans 16 amino acids. CDR3 bases: TGTGCCAGCTCACCACCTCAACGGCTGAACACCGGGGAGCTGTTTTTT. Translating gives CASSPPQRLNTGELFF.

In its sample, this clonotype was seen a few times. The chain employs TRBV20-1 and TRBJ2-5; D gene ambiguous. V shed 3 bases and J shed 1 base, with 12 bases lying between them. Per the germline V gene, CDR1 is DFQATT and CDR2 is SNEGSKA (reference sequence). The CDR3 is made up of 14 amino acids. CDR3 sequence reads: CSASSSGPQETQYF. The CDR3 DNA reads as TGCAGTGCTAGCTCGTCGGGTCCCCAAGAGACCCAGTACTTC.

This clonotype was observed at least ten times. The germline gene is not matched at one end of the junction; a read error may be the cause. The rearrangement uses TRBV10-3 and TRBJ1-3; TRBD1 aligns across 9 bases. CDR1 is ENHRY, CDR2 SYGVKD, per germline. The CDR3 runs to 13 residues. CDR3: CASSPGQGYTIYF. CDR3 in DNA: TGCGCCAGCAGTCCGGGACAGGGCTACACCATATATTTT.

J is TRBJ2-3 and V is TRBV9; either TRBD1 or TRBD2 may fit D (5 bases each). Germline values: CDR1 SGDLS, CDR2 YYNGEE. V lost 0 bases and J 2 bases, leaving 13 bases between the germline ends. The CDR3 runs to 16 residues. CDR3: CASSVAGRDHTDTQYF. The CDR3 DNA follows: TGTGCCAGCAGCGTAGCTGGCCGGGACCACACAGATACGCAGTATTTT. The complete variable domain, with remaining parts taken from reference TRBV9 and TRBJ2-3, reads DSGVTQTPKHLITATGQRVTLRCSPRSGDLSVYWYQQSLDQGLQFLIQYYNGEERAKGNILERFSAQQFPDLHSELNLSSLELGDSALYFCASSVAGRDHTDTQYFGPGTRLTVL.

Remarks on this clonotype: Compared with germline, one end of the junction differs, possibly owing to a read error. The chain has TRBV4-2 and TRBJ2-5, with D hard to call. This CDR3 has 13 residues. In germline, CDR1 is LGHNA, CDR2 YNFKEQ. The CDR3 DNA reads as TGTGCCAGCAGCTATAGTGTTGGAGAGATCCAGTACTTC. Its translation: CASSYSVGEIQYF.

A note on this clonotype: Without the conserved terminal phenylalanine or tryptophan, this CDR3 likely stems from a read error. The chain combines TRBV12-3 or TRBV12-4 with TRBJ1-1; D possibly corresponds to TRBD1 (6 bases). The CDR3 spans 13 residues. The V end lost 5 bases, the J end lost 5 bases, and 12 bases lay between the germline ends. CDR3 residues: CASSTTGYTEAFL. The CDR3, as DNA: TGTGCCAGCAGTACAACAGGGTATACTGAAGCTTTCCTT.

Points on this clonotype: A junction end diverges from the germline sequence, so it may reflect a read error. V and J are TRBV24-1 and TRBJ1-6; D is unclear. The CDR3 is made up of 17 amino acids. CDR1 KGHDR and CDR2 SFDVKD come from the germline V gene. The CDR3 sequence: CASSLSRRSSYNSPLHF. As DNA, the CDR3 is TGTGCCAGCAGTTTATCGAGACGGAGCTCCTATAATTCACCCCTCCACTTT.

This chain uses TRBV15 with TRBJ2-5; D uncertain. V lost 3 bases to trimming and J lost 1 base, with 6 bases between them. CDR3 length: 13 amino acids. Germline V gene sequence: CDR1 LNHNV, CDR2 YYDKDF (reference sequence). CDR3 loop: CATSSAFQETQYF. The CDR3 nucleotides read TGTGCCACCAGCAGCGCCTTCCAAGAGACCCAGTACTTC.

A note on this clonotype: A much larger clone differs by one base, so this may be a read error. The V and J genes are TRBV2 and TRBJ2-5, with a tentative D call TRBD2 (6 bases). This CDR3 is 13 amino acids long. Trimming shortened V by 7 bases and J by 3 bases, and 12 bases separated the two germline ends. From germline, CDR1 is SNHLY and CDR2 FYNNEI. CDR3 nucleotides: TGTGCCAGCATCGGGCGGGAAGAAGAGACCCAGTACTTC. As protein: CASIGREEETQYF.

The chain carries TRBV12-3 or TRBV12-4 and TRBJ2-7; 9 nucleotides match TRBD2. V lost 3 bases, J lost 5 bases, and 5 bases stayed unmatched. The CDR3 runs to 14 residues. Written as DNA, the CDR3 is TGTGCCAGCAGTTTGAATAGCGGGAGAAACGAGCAGTACTTC. It translates to CASSLNSGRNEQYF.

V usage is TRBV29-1 and J usage is TRBJ1-1; the D gene is possibly TRBD1 (5 bases). The CDR3 is made up of 14 amino acids. CDR1 and CDR2 (germline): SQVTM, ANQGSEA. V was cut by 6 bases and J by 0 bases, with 14 bases left in between. The CDR3 sequence is CSVRILTVNTEAFF. In nucleotides, the CDR3 is TGCAGCGTCCGGATACTGACAGTGAACACTGAAGCTTTCTTT.

The sample holds a few counts of this clonotype. The V and J genes are TRBV2 and TRBJ1-2; D may be TRBD1 (5 bases). Germline CDR1 reads SNHLY; CDR2 reads FYNNEI. The V and J ends lost 5 bases and 0 bases respectively, with 19 bases between them. The CDR3 has 17 residues. CDR3 DNA sequence: TGTGCCAGCAGTCTTAGACAGACCTCCTTAACTAACTATGGCTACACCTTC. Amino acid sequence: CASSLRQTSLTNYGYTF.

This clonotype was seen only a few times. The V gene is TRBV19, the J gene TRBJ2-2, with TRBD2 identical over 11 bases. Germline CDR1 LNHDA, CDR2 SQIVND (reference sequence). V was pared by 5 bases and J by 9 bases, with 8 bases of the junction left unmatched. This CDR3 is built from 15 residues. The CDR3 loop reads CASSGTTSGMWELFF. The CDR3 region has the DNA TGTGCCAGTAGTGGAACGACTAGCGGGATGTGGGAGCTGTTTTTT.

This clonotype was counted only a few times. The chain has TRBV6-1 and TRBJ2-7, with 14 bases matching TRBD2. CDR1 is MNHNS and CDR2 is SASEGT in the germline V gene. The V segment lost 4 bases and the J segment 5 bases; nucleotides outside the gene matches: 4. There are 15 residues in the CDR3. This CDR3 is CASSGGLAGENEQYF. CDR3 DNA: TGTGCCAGCAGTGGGGGACTAGCGGGAGAGAACGAGCAGTACTTC.

This clonotype was seen more than once but under ten times. The chain is built from TRBV6-6 and TRBJ2-7, with TRBD1 as a possible D gene (7 bases). The V end lost 4 bases, the J end lost 9 bases, and 16 bases lay between the germline ends. Germline V gene data show CDR1 as MNHNY and CDR2 as SVGAGI (reference sequence). This CDR3 contains 13 residues. CDR3 in amino acids: CASSWSRQGGQYF. CDR3 coding DNA: TGTGCCAGCAGTTGGTCCCGACAGGGAGGGCAGTACTTC.

This clonotype was seen repeatedly, ten times or more. The V gene is TRBV4-1, the J gene TRBJ1-5, with a tentative D call TRBD1 (5 bases). Germline lookup yields CDR1 MGHRA and CDR2 YSYEKL. V was shortened by 3 bases and J by 1 base, with 13 bases between the two germline ends. This CDR3 is 16 amino acids long. The CDR3 region has the DNA TGCGCCAGCAGCCACCTGTTGGGGCAGAGCAATCAGCCCCAGCATTTT. Translated, it gives CASSHLLGQSNQPQHF.

To note about this clonotype: The final CDR3 position lacks the conserved phenylalanine or tryptophan, pointing to a likely read error. The V and J genes are TRBV7-9 and TRBJ2-5; 10 bases agree with TRBD2. This CDR3 contains 15 residues. Unmatched junction bases numbered 7, after V lost 4 bases and J lost 5 bases. Germline V lookup: CDR1 SEHNR, CDR2 FQNEAQ (reference sequence). The CDR3 sequence: CASSSISGRRETQYC. For the CDR3, the DNA is TGTGCCAGCAGCTCAATTAGCGGGAGGCGGGAGACCCAGTACTGC.

This clonotype has only one observation. The chain carries TRBV7-6 and TRBJ1-1; D is unresolved. The V gene's germline CDR1 is SGHVS and CDR2 FNYEAQ. The V end lost 8 bases, the J end lost 8 bases, and 12 bases lay between the germline ends. The length of the CDR3 is 11 residues. The CDR3 spells CASGGVGEAFF. In nucleotides, the CDR3 is TGTGCCAGCGGCGGGGTTGGGGAAGCTTTCTTT.

This clonotype was seen a single time. A junction end diverges from the germline sequence, so it may reflect a read error. V usage is TRBV7-9 and J usage is TRBJ1-4; D is unresolved. The CDR3 length is 14 residues. CDR1 and CDR2 from the germline V gene are SEHNR and FQNEAQ (reference sequence). CDR3 protein: CASGRRAINEKLFF. The CDR3, as DNA: TGCGCCAGCGGCCGCCGGGCCATTAATGAAAAACTGTTTTTT.

This clonotype was observed many times. The chain is built from TRBV15 and TRBJ1-3, with D unclear. Germline V lookup: CDR1 LNHNV, CDR2 YYDKDF (reference sequence). Trimming cost V 4 bases and J 1 base, with 11 bases left between them. CDR3 length equals 15 residues. Here the CDR3 DNA reads TGTGCCACCAGCACCAAAATCGAATCTGGAAACACCATATATTTT. Encoded protein: CATSTKIESGNTIYF.